The clone carrying this TCR beta chain was observed a handful of times. The antigen is not known. Pregnant or lactating patients and those with other autoimmune diseases or uncontrolled infections were excluded. Thyroid ultrasound, orbital computed tomography, TRAb, serum thyroxine and clinical symptoms formed the basis of diagnosis. This specimen belongs to a study of Graves' ophthalmopathy and Graves' hyperthyroidism. The CDR3 consists of 15 residues. CDR1 and CDR2 (germline): DFQATT, SNEGSKA (reference sequence). The ends were cut back, 1 base at V and 0 bases at J, with 12 bases in the middle. RNA transcripts yielded amplified TCR beta CDR3 regions. The first round was an RT-PCR with HTBI primers, and the second round was a multiplex PCR. One entry per CDR3 protein results from TCRdb running MiXCR on the multiplex PCR reads. The sample shows about 480,000 distinct CDR3 sequences, roughly 14% of them seen only once.

Study outcomes and limitations: Blood repertoires reportedly contained most expanded thyroid clonotypes above 0.001 frequency. A roughly 80% specificity and about 90% sensitivity were achieved by a 13-signature model that separated ophthalmopathy from stable hyperthyroidism.

The chain uses TRBV20-1 and TRBJ1-2; D call uncertain. The receptor was derived from a woman aged 25 to 39 with Graves' ophthalmopathy. Material: blood. The CDR3 DNA is TGCAGTGCTAGAGGGGAAGGCGCAGCTAACTATGGCTACACCTTC. Translating it yields CSARGEGAANYGYTF.